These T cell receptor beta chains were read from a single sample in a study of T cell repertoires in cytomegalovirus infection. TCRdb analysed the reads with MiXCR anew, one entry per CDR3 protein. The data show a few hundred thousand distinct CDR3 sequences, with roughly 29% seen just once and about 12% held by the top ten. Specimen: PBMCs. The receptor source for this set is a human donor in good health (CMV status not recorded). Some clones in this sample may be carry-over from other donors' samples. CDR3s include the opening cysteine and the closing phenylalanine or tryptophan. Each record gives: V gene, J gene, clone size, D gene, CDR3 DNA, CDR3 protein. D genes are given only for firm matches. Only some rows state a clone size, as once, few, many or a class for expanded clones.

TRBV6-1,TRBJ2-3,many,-,TGTGCCAGCGAAAAGACAGGCACAGATACGCAGTATTTT,CASEKTGTDTQYF
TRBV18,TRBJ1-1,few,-,TGTGCCAGCTCACCTGACTATTCTGGGGGGGCAAACACTGAAGCTTTCTTT,CASSPDYSGGANTEAFF
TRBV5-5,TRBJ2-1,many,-,TGTGCCAGCAGCTTGGACATCGGACCCTACAATGAGCAGTTCTTC,CASSLDIGPYNEQFF
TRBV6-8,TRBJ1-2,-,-,TGTGCCAGCAGTTACCGGGGGCGCACGGGGGATGGCTACACCTTC,CASSYRGRTGDGYTF
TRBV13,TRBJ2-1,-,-,TGTGCCAGCAGCTTAGAGGGGGGCTCTACCTACAATGAGCAGTTCTTC,CASSLEGGSTYNEQFF
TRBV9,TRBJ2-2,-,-,TGTGCCAGCAGCGTAAGCCCCACCGGGGAGCTGTTTTTT,CASSVSPTGELFF
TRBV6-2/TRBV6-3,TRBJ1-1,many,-,TGTGCCAGCAGTTACGTCGTTACGCCAAGACGGCGAGACACTGAAGCTTTCTTT,CASSYVVTPRRRDTEAFF
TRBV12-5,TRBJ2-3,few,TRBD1,TGTGCTAGTGGTTCCGGGGACAGTACCACAGATACGCAGTATTTT,CASGSGDSTTDTQYF
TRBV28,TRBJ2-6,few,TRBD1,TGTGCCAGCAGATCACAGGGGCCAGGGGCCAACGTCCTGACTTTC,CASRSQGPGANVLTF
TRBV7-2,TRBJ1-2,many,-,TGTGCCAGCAGCTTACAACCCCCGAGAAGGGGGGGATATGGCTACACCTTC,CASSLQPPRRGGYGYTF
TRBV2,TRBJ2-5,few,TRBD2,TGTGCCATCACCCGGGGGGAAGGGGAGACCCAGTACTTC,CAITRGEGETQYF
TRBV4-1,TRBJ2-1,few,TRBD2,TGCGCCAGCAGCCAAGATCCAGCGGGAGGGGGTGGACGCAATGAGCAGTTCTTC,CASSQDPAGGGGRNEQFF
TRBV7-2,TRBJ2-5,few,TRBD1,TGTGCCAGCAGCTTAGGCGGGGGACAGGGTCTCACGGAGACCCAGTACTTC,CASSLGGGQGLTETQYF
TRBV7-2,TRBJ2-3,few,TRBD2,TGTGCCAGCAAGCGGACTAGCGGCTGGGGGGCAGATACGCAGTATTTT,CASKRTSGWGADTQYF
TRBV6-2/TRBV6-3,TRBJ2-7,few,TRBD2,TGTGCCAGCAGCTCCCCCTCCGCACTAGCGGCCAGCGGCGCCTACGAGCAGTACTTC,CASSSPSALAASGAYEQYF
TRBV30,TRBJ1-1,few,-,TGTGCCTGGAGTGTACCCCCAGGTTACACTGAAGCTTTCTTT,CAWSVPPGYTEAFF
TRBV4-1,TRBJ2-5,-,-,TGCGCCAGCAGCCGATTACTCAAAGAGACCCAGTACTTC,CASSRLLKETQYF
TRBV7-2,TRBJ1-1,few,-,TGTGCCAGCAGCTCGCCTTCTAACAGGAGGGGGGCCCTGAACACTGAAGCTTTCTTT,CASSSPSNRRGALNTEAFF
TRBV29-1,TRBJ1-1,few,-,TGCAGCGTGGAACAGGGCGGCACTGAAGCTTTCTTT,CSVEQGGTEAFF
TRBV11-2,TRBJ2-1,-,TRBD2,TGTGCCAGCACCGACAGGACTAGCGGGAGGGTGGACAATGAGCAGTTCTTC,CASTDRTSGRVDNEQFF
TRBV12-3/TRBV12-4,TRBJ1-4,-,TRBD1,TGTGCCAGCACCCTTTGGACAGGGGGCTCGGAAAAACTGTTTTTT,CASTLWTGGSEKLFF
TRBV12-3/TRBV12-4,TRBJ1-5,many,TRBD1,TGTGCCAGCAGTCCTAGGACAGGCCCTTACAATCAGCCCCAGCATTTT,CASSPRTGPYNQPQHF
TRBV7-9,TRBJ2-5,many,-,TGTGCCAGCATTCAGGACGGACAAGAGACCCAGTACTTC,CASIQDGQETQYF
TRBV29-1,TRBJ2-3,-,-,TGCAGCGTTGTGAGAGAGCTTGGTTTCCTAAGCACAGATACGCAGTATTTT,CSVVRELGFLSTDTQYF
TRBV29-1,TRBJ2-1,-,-,TGCAGCGTTGGGGGCGCCCATGAGCAGTTCTTC,CSVGGAHEQFF
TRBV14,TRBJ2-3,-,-,TGTGCCAGCAGCCAAGCGAACACAGATACGCAGTATTTT,CASSQANTDTQYF
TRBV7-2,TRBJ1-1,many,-,TGTGCCAGCAGCGTAAGTTTCGGGACGGTTAACACTGAAGCTTTCTTT,CASSVSFGTVNTEAFF
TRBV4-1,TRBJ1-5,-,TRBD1,TGCGCCAGCAGCCAAGGGGACAGGTTAAATCAGCCCCAGCATTTT,CASSQGDRLNQPQHF
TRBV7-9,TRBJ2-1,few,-,TGTGCCAGCAGCTGGCGACCCGGAACAAAACGGGAGCAGTTCTTC,CASSWRPGTKREQFF
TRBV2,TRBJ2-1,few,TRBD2,TGTGCCAGCAGAGATCCGGGACTAGCGGGAGACAATGAGCAGTTCTTC,CASRDPGLAGDNEQFF
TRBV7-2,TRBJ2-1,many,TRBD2,TGTGCCAGCAGCTTAGTGGCGGGAGCGGGTAATGAGCAGTTCTTC,CASSLVAGAGNEQFF
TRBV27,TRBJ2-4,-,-,TGTGCCAGCAGTTTATGGCTAGCCAAAAACATTCAGTACTTC,CASSLWLAKNIQYF
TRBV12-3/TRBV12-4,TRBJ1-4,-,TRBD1,TGTGCCAGCAGTTTAGGCCGGGACAGCCCAACTAATGAAAAACTGTTTTTT,CASSLGRDSPTNEKLFF
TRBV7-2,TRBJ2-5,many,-,TGTGCCAGCAGCTTAGATTCGGCCTCGGAGACCCAGTACTTC,CASSLDSASETQYF
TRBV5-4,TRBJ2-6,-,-,TGTGCCAGCAGCCCCCCAGGCCAGCCTCTCTCTGGGGCCAACGTCCTGACTTTC,CASSPPGQPLSGANVLTF
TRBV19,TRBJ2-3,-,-,TGTGCCAGTAGTATCTCCCCTGGGTCGGGTACGCAGTATTTT,CASSISPGSGTQYF
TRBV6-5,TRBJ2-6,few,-,TGTGCCAGCAGTAGGTCCGGGGGGCGAACCTCTGGGGCCAACGTCCTGACTTTC,CASSRSGGRTSGANVLTF
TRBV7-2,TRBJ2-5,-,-,TGTGCCAGCAGCTTATCAGCCTCGGTAGAGACCCAGTACTTC,CASSLSASVETQYF
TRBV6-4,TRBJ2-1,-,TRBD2,TGTGCCAGCAGCGTGGAGAGCGGGGCTTGGAATGAGCAGTTCTTC,CASSVESGAWNEQFF
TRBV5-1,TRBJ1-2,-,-,TGCGCCAGCAGCGAACAGGGAACTCAGGGCGGCTACACCTTC,CASSEQGTQGGYTF
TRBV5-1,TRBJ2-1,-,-,TGCGCCAGCAGCTTGAAAAATGAGCAGTTCTTC,CASSLKNEQFF
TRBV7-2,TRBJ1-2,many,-,TGTGCCAGCAGCTTGGACTATGGCTACACCTTC,CASSLDYGYTF
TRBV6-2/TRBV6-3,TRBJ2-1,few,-,TGTGCCAGCAGTTACAAAAGGCGGAGCTCCTACAATGAGCAGTTCTTC,CASSYKRRSSYNEQFF
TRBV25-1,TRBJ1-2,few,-,TGTGCCAGCAAATTGGGACGAGATGGCTACACCTTC,CASKLGRDGYTF
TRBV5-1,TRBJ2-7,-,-,TGCGCCAGCAGCTTGGCACAAATCCGTTCCAACGAGCAGTACTTC,CASSLAQIRSNEQYF
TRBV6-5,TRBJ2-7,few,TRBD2,TGTGCCAGCAGGATGCCCCGGACTAGCGGAACCTACGAGCAGTACTTC,CASRMPRTSGTYEQYF
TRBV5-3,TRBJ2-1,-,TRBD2,TGTGCCAGCAGCTTGGTGGCTAGCGGGAGGTTCGATGAGCAGTTCTTC,CASSLVASGRFDEQFF
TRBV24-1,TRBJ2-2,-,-,TGTGCCACCATATCGGACACCGGGGAGCTGTTTTTT,CATISDTGELFF
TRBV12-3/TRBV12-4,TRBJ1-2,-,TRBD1,TGTGCCAGCAGTTGGACAGGATCTCTCGGCTACACCTTC,CASSWTGSLGYTF
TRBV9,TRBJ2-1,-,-,TGTGCCAGCAGCGTAGAAAATGAGCAGTTCTTC,CASSVENEQFF
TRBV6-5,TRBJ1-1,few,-,TGTGCCAGCAGTTACCAAAGAGAGACAGACCCAGCTTTCTTT,CASSYQRETDPAFF
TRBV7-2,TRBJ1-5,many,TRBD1,TGTGCCAGCAGCCCACACCGGACAGGCGGAAATCAGCCCCAGCATTTT,CASSPHRTGGNQPQHF
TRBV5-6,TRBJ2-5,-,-,TGTGCCAGCAGCTTGGTTCCGGGCTTTAGATCAGAGACCCAGTACTTC,CASSLVPGFRSETQYF
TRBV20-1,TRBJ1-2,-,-,TGCAGTGCTAGCTCCTGGGGGGGGGATGGCTACACCTTC,CSASSWGGDGYTF
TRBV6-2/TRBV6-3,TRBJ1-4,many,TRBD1,TGTGCCAGCATACGAAACGGACAGGCTAATGAAAAACTGTTTTTT,CASIRNGQANEKLFF
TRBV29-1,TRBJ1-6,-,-,TGCAGCGCGAGACAGGCTAGGAATTCACCCCTCCACTTT,CSARQARNSPLHF
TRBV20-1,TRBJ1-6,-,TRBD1,TGCAGTGCCACAAATTGGGGTGGACAGGGAAGGACACCCCTCCACTTT,CSATNWGGQGRTPLHF
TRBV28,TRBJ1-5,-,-,TGTGCCAGCAGGCCTGGACGGTATAGCAATCAGCCCCAGCATTTT,CASRPGRYSNQPQHF
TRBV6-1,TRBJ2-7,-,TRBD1,TGTGCCAGCAGATGGACAGGGGGCCCCTACGAGCAGTACTTC,CASRWTGGPYEQYF
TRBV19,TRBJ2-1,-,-,TGTGCCAGTAAAGGCGCGGGTGCCTACAATGAGCAGTTCTTC,CASKGAGAYNEQFF